The 17 T cell receptor beta chains listed next were all sequenced from one sample in a study of identical twins (dated by TCRdb to 2016 to 2018). The library came from 5' RACE. Sequencing relied on an Illumina HiSeq 2000. TCRdb trimmed the raw reads at Q25, called clones with MiXCR and kept productive beta chains. Every entry covers one CDR3 protein and lists the most common genes and DNA from its rows. This sample lists roughly 630,000 distinct CDR3 sequences; under 8.5% were detected once. The top ten constitute about 1.6% of the sample. Another study also made use of these data, one on yellow fever vaccine responses in identical twins.

The sample was PBMCs. The receptors were sampled from a woman younger than 35 in good health.

This chain joins TRBV21-1 and TRBJ2-7; TRBD2 is the table's D call, not checked against the DNA. TRBV21-1 is annotated as a pseudogene. The CDR3 runs 15 residues. This CDR3 reads CASSKALAGGYEQYF. The CDR3 DNA follows: TGTGCCAGCAGCAAAGCGCTAGCGGGAGGTTACGAGCAGTACTTC.

J is TRBJ1-5 and V is TRBV28; no clear D gene. The CDR3 consists of 12 residues. CDR1 is MDHEN, CDR2 SYDVKM, per germline. Between the trimmed V and J ends, which lost 2 bases and 7 bases, there was a span of 6 bases. CDR3 nucleotide sequence: TGTGCCAGCAGTTTAATTCGGCAGCCCCAGCATTTT. Protein: CASSLIRQPQHF.

This clonotype has a handful of counts. V and J are TRBV5-1 and TRBJ2-1, with 11 positions matching TRBD2. Unmatched junction bases numbered 12, after V lost 6 bases and J lost 7 bases. This CDR3 is built from 16 residues. The V gene's germline CDR1 is SGHRS and CDR2 YFSETQ. The CDR3 region is CASNHGYSGGANEQFF. CDR3 DNA: TGCGCCAGCAACCACGGATATAGCGGGGGGGCTAATGAGCAGTTCTTC. Variable domain in full (rest from reference TRBV5-1 and TRBJ2-1): KAGVTQTPRYLIKTRGQQVTLSCSPISGHRSVSWYQQTPGQGLQFLFEYFSETQRNKGNFPGRFSGRQFSNSRSEMNVSTLELGDSALYLCASNHGYSGGANEQFFGPGTRLTVL.

The chain recombines TRBV11-2 with TRBJ2-5, with 9 bases identical to TRBD1. CDR3 size: 14 residues. Germline V CDR1 and CDR2: SGHAT, FQNNGV. The ends lost 4 bases at V and 4 bases at J; junction bases unmatched: 4. Written as DNA, the CDR3 is TGTGCCAGCAGCTCTGACAGGGGGGGAGAGACCCAGTACTTC. Protein: CASSSDRGGETQYF.

This chain connects TRBV29-1 to TRBJ1-1; D remains ambiguous. The CDR3 has 12 amino acids. CDR1 SQVTM and CDR2 ANQGSEA come from the germline V gene. V was trimmed by 5 bases and J by 3 bases, leaving 10 bases between them. The CDR3 reads CSVPGDYTEAFF. The CDR3 nucleotides are TGCAGCGTTCCCGGCGATTACACTGAAGCTTTCTTT.

V and J are TRBV15 and TRBJ1-1; D is possibly TRBD1 (5 bases). V lost 2 bases and J 4 bases, leaving 14 bases between the germline ends. The CDR3 covers 15 residues. CDR1 LNHNV and CDR2 YYDKDF come from the germline V gene (reference sequence). CDR3 amino acids: CATSRNRPGFTEAFF. The CDR3 bases are TGTGCCACCAGCAGAAACAGACCAGGGTTCACTGAAGCTTTCTTT.

The J gene is TRBJ2-3, the V gene TRBV7-8; 10 bases agree with TRBD2. This CDR3 contains 15 residues. Germline trimming cut 5 bases from V and 2 bases from J; bases unmatched to any gene: 4. The germline gives CDR1 SGHVS, CDR2 FQNEAQ. CDR3: CASSHGTSDTDTQYF. The DNA of the CDR3 is TGTGCCAGCAGCCACGGGACTAGCGACACAGATACGCAGTATTTT.

This clonotype was recorded a few times. This chain links TRBV15 with TRBJ2-1; the D is unclear. V lost 0 bases and J lost 15, with 12 bases in between. CDR1 and CDR2 from the germline V gene are LNHNV and YYDKDF (reference sequence). This CDR3 spans 12 amino acids. The CDR3 sequence is CATSRDRLVAFF. CDR3 DNA: TGTGCCACCAGCAGAGATCGATTGGTGGCGTTCTTC.

The rearrangement joins TRBV20-1 to TRBJ2-1; 9 nucleotides align to TRBD2. V shed 0 bases, J shed 0 bases, and the junction held 12 bases outside the gene matches. Per the germline V gene, CDR1 is DFQATT and CDR2 is SNEGSKA (reference sequence). CDR3 size: 19 residues. CDR3 residues: CSARDQAAGGHRSYNEQFF. In DNA form, the CDR3 reads TGCAGTGCTAGAGATCAGGCAGCGGGAGGCCACCGCTCCTACAATGAGCAGTTCTTC.

In this sample, this clonotype turned up many times. The rearrangement joins TRBV3-1 to TRBJ1-3; D is unresolved. Germline CDR1 LGHDT, CDR2 YNNKEL (reference sequence). The CDR3 totals 16 residues. Trimming stripped 0 bases from V and 0 bases from J, with 9 bases between. The chain's CDR3 is CASSQDSGSSGNTIYF. For the CDR3, the DNA is TGTGCCAGCAGCCAAGATTCGGGAAGCTCTGGAAACACCATATATTTT.

Many counts were recorded for this clonotype. The rearrangement joins TRBV10-3 to TRBJ2-3; 12 bases match TRBD2. The ends lost 6 bases at V and 2 bases at J; junction bases unmatched: 6. Per the germline V gene, CDR1 is ENHRY and CDR2 is SYGVKD. The CDR3 consists of 16 residues. In nucleotides, the CDR3 is TGTGCCATCAGGGTGACTAGCGGGGGCTTCACAGATACGCAGTATTTT. It codes for CAIRVTSGGFTDTQYF.

This clonotype was observed at least ten times. The CDR3, as DNA: TGTGCCAGCTCACCACAGGCAGGCGAGCAGTACTTC. This translates into CASSPQAGEQYF. The chain combines TRBV18 with TRBJ2-7, with D unresolved. Germline CDR1 reads KGHSH; CDR2 reads LQKENI. Trimming removed 1 base at V and 6 bases at J, with 7 bases between. The CDR3 is 12 residues long.

This clonotype came up many times. The rearrangement joins TRBV4-1 to TRBJ2-1; TRBD2 matches 9 bases. Trimming cost V 6 bases and J 9 bases; bases outside gene matches: 9. The length of the CDR3 is 14 residues. CDR1 and CDR2 from the germline V gene are MGHRA and YSYEKL. The CDR3 protein is CASRGSGRGVEQFF. CDR3 nucleotides: TGCGCCAGCAGGGGTAGCGGGAGAGGGGTTGAGCAGTTCTTC.

This clonotype was observed at least ten times. The chain recombines TRBV5-1 with TRBJ2-2; D uncertain. V lost 2 bases, J lost 0 bases, and 5 bases lay in between. The CDR3 consists of 14 residues. Germline loops: CDR1 SGHRS, CDR2 YFSETQ. The CDR3 nucleotides are TGCGCCAGCAGCTTTACTACGAACACCGGGGAGCTGTTTTTT. It codes for CASSFTTNTGELFF.

The chain has TRBV3-1 and TRBJ2-1, with D perhaps matching TRBD2 (6 bases). Germline V gene sequence: CDR1 LGHDT, CDR2 YNNKEL (reference sequence). V was pared by 0 bases and J by 16 bases, with 19 bases between. This CDR3 is 14 amino acids long. The CDR3 DNA reads as TGTGCCAGCAGCCAAGAGTTCGGGCGGGGCTTTAGCTTCTTC. This gives the protein CASSQEFGRGFSFF.

There are a few counts of this clonotype. The chain recombines TRBV5-1 with TRBJ2-7, with 9 bases identical to TRBD2. Germline trimming cut 4 bases from V and 5 bases from J; bases unmatched to any gene: 10. CDR1 and CDR2 from the germline V gene are SGHRS and YFSETQ. This CDR3 contains 15 residues. Here the CDR3 reads CASSTGSGGPHEQYV. CDR3 bases: TGCGCCAGCAGCACGGGGAGCGGGGGGCCCCACGAGCAGTACGTC.

This clonotype was counted a few times. The chain joins TRBV11-2 to TRBJ2-3, with 10 nucleotides matching TRBD2. The germline gives CDR1 SGHAT, CDR2 FQNNGV. The length of the CDR3 is 16 residues. Unmatched junction bases numbered 7, after V lost 5 bases and J lost 2 bases. The CDR3 nucleotides read TGTGCCAGCAGCCCCGTAGCGGGAGGCGACACAGATACGCAGTATTTT. Translated, it gives CASSPVAGGDTDTQYF.